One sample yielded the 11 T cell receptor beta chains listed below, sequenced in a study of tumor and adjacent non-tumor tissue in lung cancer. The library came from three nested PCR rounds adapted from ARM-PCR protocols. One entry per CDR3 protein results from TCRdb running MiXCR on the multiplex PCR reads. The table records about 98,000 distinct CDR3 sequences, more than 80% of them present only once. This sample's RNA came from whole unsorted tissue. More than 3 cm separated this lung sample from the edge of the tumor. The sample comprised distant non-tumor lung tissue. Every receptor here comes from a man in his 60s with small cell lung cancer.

CDR3 sequence (DNA): TGCAGTGCTAGAGAGGGACGAGCTACCTTTTCTCATCAGCCCCAGTATTTT. Protein product: CSAREGRATFSHQPQYF. V gene TRBV20-1 combines with J gene TRBJ1-5; D might be TRBD1 or TRBD2, each matching 5 bases. The last part of the DNA fits TRBJ2-3 better; the J call may be wrong. The CDR3 spans 17 residues. Germline V CDR1 and CDR2: DFQATT, SNEGSKA (reference sequence).

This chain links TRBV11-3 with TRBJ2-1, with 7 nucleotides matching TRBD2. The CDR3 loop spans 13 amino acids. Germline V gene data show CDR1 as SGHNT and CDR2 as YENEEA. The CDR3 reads CVNSLGTNNVKFF. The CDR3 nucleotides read TGTGTCAACAGCTTAGGGACTAACAATGTGAAGTTCTTC.

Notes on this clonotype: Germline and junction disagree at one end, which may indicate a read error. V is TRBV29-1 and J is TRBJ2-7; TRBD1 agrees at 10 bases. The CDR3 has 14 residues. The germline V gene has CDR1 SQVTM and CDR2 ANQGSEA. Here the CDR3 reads CSAAGTGVFYEQYF. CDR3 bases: TGCAGCGCCGCCGGGACAGGGGTTTTCTACGAGCAGTATTTC.

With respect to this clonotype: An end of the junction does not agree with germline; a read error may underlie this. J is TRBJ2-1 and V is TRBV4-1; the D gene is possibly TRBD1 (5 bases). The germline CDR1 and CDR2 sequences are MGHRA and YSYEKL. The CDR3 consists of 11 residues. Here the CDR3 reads CVSSAGPEHFF. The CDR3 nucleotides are TGCGTCAGCAGCGCAGGGCCAGAGCATTTCTTC.

In nucleotides, the CDR3 is TGTGCCAGCAACAGCACAGGGGGTGGTTCACCCCTCCACTTT. Amino acid sequence: CASNSTGGGSPLHF. The rearrangement links TRBV28 to TRBJ1-6; TRBD1 matches at 8 bases. V lost 7 bases and J lost 9; bases outside the gene matches: 8. Per the germline V gene, CDR1 is MDHEN and CDR2 is SYDVKM. This CDR3 contains 14 residues.

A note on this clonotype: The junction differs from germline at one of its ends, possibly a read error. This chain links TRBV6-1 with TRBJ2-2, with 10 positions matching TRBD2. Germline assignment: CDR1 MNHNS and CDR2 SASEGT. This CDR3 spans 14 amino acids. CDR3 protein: CTSRLAGDTWELFF. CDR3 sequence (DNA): TGTACCAGCAGACTAGCGGGTGACACCTGGGAGCTGTTTTTT.

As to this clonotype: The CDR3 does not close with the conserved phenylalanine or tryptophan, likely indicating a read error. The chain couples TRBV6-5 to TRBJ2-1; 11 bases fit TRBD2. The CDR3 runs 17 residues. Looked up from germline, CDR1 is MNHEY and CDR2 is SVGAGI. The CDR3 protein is CGSSYSIWGLADNKQFL. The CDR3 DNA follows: TGTGGCAGCAGTTACTCGATCTGGGGACTAGCGGACAATAAGCAGTTCCTC.

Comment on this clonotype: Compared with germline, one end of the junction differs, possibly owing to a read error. CDR3 amino acids: CASSLAVGDSHEQYF. CDR3 nucleotides: TGTGCCAGCAGCCTCGCTGTGGGAGACTCCCACGAGCAGTACTTC. This sequence joins TRBV6-2 or TRBV6-3 and TRBJ2-7, with D possibly being TRBD2 (5 bases). From germline, CDR1 is MNHEY and CDR2 SVGEGT. The CDR3 contains 15 residues.

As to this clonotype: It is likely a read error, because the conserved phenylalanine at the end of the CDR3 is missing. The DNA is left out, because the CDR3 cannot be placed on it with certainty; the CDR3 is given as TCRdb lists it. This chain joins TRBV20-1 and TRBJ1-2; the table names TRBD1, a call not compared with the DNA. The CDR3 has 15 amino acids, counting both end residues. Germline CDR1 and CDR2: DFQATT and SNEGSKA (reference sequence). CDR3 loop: CSASGQGGPNYGYTV.

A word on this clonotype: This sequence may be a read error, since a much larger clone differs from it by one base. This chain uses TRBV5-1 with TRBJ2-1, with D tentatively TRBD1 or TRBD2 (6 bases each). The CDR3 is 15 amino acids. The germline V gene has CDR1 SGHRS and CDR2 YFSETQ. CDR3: CTSSEQGGSYNEQFF. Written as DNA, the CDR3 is TGCACCAGCAGCGAACAGGGAGGCTCCTACAATGAGCAGTTCTTC.

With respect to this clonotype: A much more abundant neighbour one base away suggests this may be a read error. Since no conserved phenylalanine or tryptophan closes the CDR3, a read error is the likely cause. The CDR3 reads CASSLQEYQPQHY. For the CDR3, the DNA is TGTGCCAGCAGCTTACAGGAGTATCAGCCCCAGCATTAT. The chain links TRBV7-9 to TRBJ1-5; D is ambiguous. The germline CDR1 and CDR2 sequences are SEHNR and FQNEAQ (reference sequence). The ends were cut back, 2 bases at V and 5 bases at J, with 7 bases in the middle. The CDR3 covers 13 residues.